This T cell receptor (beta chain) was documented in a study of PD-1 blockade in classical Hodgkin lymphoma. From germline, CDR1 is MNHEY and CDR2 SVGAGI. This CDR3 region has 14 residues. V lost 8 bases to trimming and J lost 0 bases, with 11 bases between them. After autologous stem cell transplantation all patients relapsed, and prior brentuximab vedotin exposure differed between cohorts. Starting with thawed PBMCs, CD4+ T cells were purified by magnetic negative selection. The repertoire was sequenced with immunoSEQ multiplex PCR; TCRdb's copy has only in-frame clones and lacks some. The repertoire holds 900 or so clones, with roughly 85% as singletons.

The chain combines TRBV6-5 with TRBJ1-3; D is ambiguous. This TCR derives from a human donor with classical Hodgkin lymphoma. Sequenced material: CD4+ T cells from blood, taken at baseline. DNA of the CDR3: TGTGCCAGCGGGAGGCTGTCCTCTGGAAACACCATATATTTT. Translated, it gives CASGRLSSGNTIYF.